Sequencing of this T cell receptor beta chain was carried out in a study of blood T cell repertoires in COVID-19. Overall study: Donors in the United States, Italy and Spain gave samples during acute or convalescent COVID-19. T cells, B-cell-depleted T cells, or PBMCs provided the cDNA or gDNA that served as material.

As handled by the study authors: Amplification of reference gene primers was used by the study to estimate nucleated cell counts. The protocol was immunoSEQ multiplex PCR, while the TCRdb copy is restricted to in-frame clones and leaves out a portion. V, J and clone size are taken as reported in that table, and D and trimming were inferred from the DNA itself. The table lists about 100,000 clones, around four fifths of them singletons, with over 10% in the top ten. The CDR3 is 14 amino acids. CDR1 and CDR2 (germline): LGHDT, YNNKEL (reference sequence). After removal of 5 bases from V and 2 bases from J, the junction contained 4 bases not matched to a gene.

The chain joins TRBV3-1 (or the pseudogene TRBV3-2) to TRBJ2-5; 8 bases align to TRBD2. The source is a man aged 50 or older with active or convalescent COVID-19. The sequencing input was peripheral blood. This CDR3 reads CASSVAGPQETQYF. In DNA, the CDR3 is TGTGCCAGCAGCGTAGCGGGGCCTCAAGAGACCCAGTACTTC.